This record covers a single T cell receptor beta chain. Its matching antigen is unknown. Only in-frame clones appear in the TCRdb table, and some are missing; sequencing was by immunoSEQ multiplex PCR. Altogether about 15,000 clones are present, 90% being singletons, with the ten largest covering around 33%. The data were obtained in a study of STAT3 mutations in large granular lymphocyte leukemia. Overall study findings and caveats: Every T-LGLL patient had at least one immunodominant TCRbeta clonotype.

The V end lost 4 bases, the J end lost 4 bases, and 14 bases lay between the germline ends. The CDR3 length is 15 residues. CDR1 and CDR2 from the germline V gene are SGHNT and YENEEA. The sequenced sample was peripheral blood mononuclear cells. The V and J genes are TRBV11-3 and TRBJ2-1; D is perhaps TRBD2 (5 bases). The TCR was taken from a middle-aged man with T-cell large granular lymphocyte leukemia. Some clones in this sample may be carry-over from other donors' samples. The CDR3 nucleotides read TGTGCCAGCAGCTCGGCGGTAGCGAGATACAATGAGCAGTTCTTC. It specifies CASSSAVARYNEQFF.